These 32 T cell receptor beta chains came from one sample sequenced in a study of cytomegalovirus exposure and HLA in healthy donors. The PCR was carried out with 60 Vbeta primers and 13 Jbeta primers. Using immunoSEQ multiplex PCR, the repertoire was profiled, and TCRdb retains in-frame clones only, with some absent. The sample lists about 82,000 clones, 80% to 90% occurring once. Material for sequencing was PBMCs. The receptors were sampled from a man in his 70s in good health and CMV-seropositive.

The chain carries TRBV7-8 and TRBJ2-7; the D is unclear. Trimming removed 5 bases from V and 3 bases from J, with 5 bases in between. The CDR3 extends over 11 amino acids. Looked up from germline, CDR1 is SGHVS and CDR2 is FQNEAQ. Here the CDR3 reads CASSTYYEQYF. In DNA form, the CDR3 reads TGTGCCAGCAGCACCTACTACGAGCAGTACTTC.

This chain joins TRBV7-7 and TRBJ2-7, with a possible D match to TRBD1 (5 bases). The CDR3 has 13 residues. Germline lookup yields CDR1 SSHAT and CDR2 FNYEAQ (reference sequence). Trimming took 4 bases from V and 7 from J, leaving 14 bases between them. The CDR3 bases are TGTGCCAGCAGCTCGACAGTGTCTAGTGAGCAGTACTTC. It yields the protein CASSSTVSSEQYF.

The chain recombines TRBV18 with TRBJ2-5, with a tentative D call TRBD1 (6 bases). Germline-derived CDR1 and CDR2 are KGHSH and LQKENI. V lost 3 bases and J 5 bases, leaving 16 bases between the germline ends. The CDR3 has 15 amino acids. CDR3 sequence (DNA): TGTGCCAGCTCACCCCCCCAGGATCAGGGGGAGACCCAGTACTTC. Translated, it gives CASSPPQDQGETQYF.

The chain couples TRBV5-4 to TRBJ2-1, with D maybe TRBD1 (5 bases). V dropped 3 bases and J dropped 6 bases, with 16 bases sitting between them. Germline CDR1 reads SGHNT; CDR2 reads YYREEE (reference sequence). This CDR3 comprises 15 residues. CDR3 residues: CASSSMNRQGNEQFF. CDR3 coding DNA: TGTGCCAGCAGCTCAATGAATCGCCAGGGCAATGAGCAGTTCTTC.

Comment on this clone: Other DNA sequences in this sample translate to the same CDR3. This chain connects TRBV29-1 to TRBJ2-2, with 8 bases identical to TRBD1. V lost 4 bases and J lost 1; bases outside the gene matches: 2. In germline, CDR1 is SQVTM, CDR2 ANQGSEA. This CDR3 region has 14 residues. CDR3 sequence: CSVADRVNTGELFF. As DNA, the CDR3 is TGCAGCGTTGCGGACAGGGTGAACACCGGGGAGCTGTTTTTT.

This clone was detected a few times. The V and J genes are TRBV5-1 and TRBJ2-1, with 7 nucleotides matching TRBD2. Unmatched junction bases numbered 4, after V lost 0 bases and J lost 7 bases. The CDR3 extends over 14 amino acids. Germline lookup yields CDR1 SGHRS and CDR2 YFSETQ. The CDR3 DNA sequence: TGCGCCAGCAGCTTGGGTCTAGCGGAAAATGAGCAGTTCTTC. Its translation is CASSLGLAENEQFF.

V usage is TRBV7-9 and J usage is TRBJ2-7; D may be TRBD1 (6 bases). Trimming pared 4 bases from V and 0 bases from J, leaving 7 bases between. Germline lookup yields CDR1 SEHNR and CDR2 FQNEAQ (reference sequence). This CDR3 contains 13 residues. CDR3 DNA sequence: TGTGCCAGCAGCTCCAGGGGCTCCTACGAGCAGTACTTC. Amino acid sequence: CASSSRGSYEQYF.

A word on this clone: Its ends do not fully match the called genes, so a read error is possible. The chain combines TRBV6-5 with TRBJ2-7; 11 nucleotides align to TRBD1. In germline, CDR1 is MNHEY, CDR2 SVGAGI. CDR3 length equals 15 residues. For the CDR3, the DNA is TGTGCCAGCAGTGACTCGGGACAGGGGGATCACGAGCAGTACTTC. Protein: CASSDSGQGDHEQYF.

This CDR3 reads CASSTTGGRTDTQYF. DNA of the CDR3: TGTGCCAGCAGCACGACAGGGGGCCGCACAGATACGCAGTATTTT. The gene calls are TRBV9 and TRBJ2-3; 10 bases fit TRBD1. CDR3 length: 15 amino acids. V shed 4 bases, J shed 1 base, and the junction held 3 bases outside the gene matches. CDR1 SGDLS and CDR2 YYNGEE come from the germline V gene.

The rearrangement links TRBV5-1 to TRBJ2-1, with 7 bases aligning to TRBD1. CDR1 and CDR2 (germline): SGHRS, YFSETQ. The CDR3 has 14 amino acids. V lost 6 bases to trimming and J lost 0 bases; unmatched junction nucleotides: 3. CDR3 residues: CASKGQSSYNEQFF. The CDR3 DNA follows: TGCGCCAGCAAGGGACAGAGCTCCTACAATGAGCAGTTCTTC.

The rearrangement uses TRBV5-1 and TRBJ1-3; D unresolved. Looked up from germline, CDR1 is SGHRS and CDR2 is YFSETQ. Trimming shortened V by 0 bases and J by 3 bases, and 7 bases separated the two germline ends. CDR3 length equals 14 residues. CDR3 nucleotides: TGCGCCAGCAGCTTGGGAGACAATGGAAACACCATATATTTT. This gives the protein CASSLGDNGNTIYF.

The rearrangement joins TRBV7-8 to TRBJ2-3, with D unclear. The CDR3 extends over 16 amino acids. V dropped 2 bases and J dropped 0 bases, with 12 bases sitting between them. The germline gives CDR1 SGHVS, CDR2 FQNEAQ. The CDR3 coding sequence is TGTGCCAGCAGCTTAACGACTTGGTCTAGCACAGATACGCAGTATTTT. Translation gives CASSLTTWSSTDTQYF.

The chain couples TRBV10-1 to TRBJ2-1; the D gene is possibly TRBD2 (5 bases). The V end lost 4 bases, the J end lost 5 bases, and 15 bases lay between the germline ends. The CDR3 extends over 15 amino acids. In germline, CDR1 is WNHNN, CDR2 SYGVQD (reference sequence). The CDR3 DNA reads TGCGCCAGCAGTGGCGGAGGCTACCCTAACAATGAGCAGTTCTTC. It codes for CASSGGGYPNNEQFF.

The chain is built from TRBV5-1 and TRBJ2-3; TRBD2 agrees at 7 bases. CDR1 and CDR2 (germline): SGHRS, YFSETQ. The CDR3 runs 15 residues. Germline trimming cut 4 bases from V and 1 base from J; bases unmatched to any gene: 6. CDR3 nucleotide sequence: TGCGCCAGCAGCGTCGGACTAGGCGGCACAGATACGCAGTATTTT. This codes for CASSVGLGGTDTQYF.

V usage is TRBV7-9 and J usage is TRBJ1-4, with D uncertain. Trimming pared 0 bases from V and 6 bases from J, leaving 8 bases between. The CDR3 contains 14 residues. Germline V gene sequence: CDR1 SEHNR, CDR2 FQNEAQ (reference sequence). CDR3 sequence: CASSLAGVDEKLFF. DNA for the CDR3: TGTGCCAGCAGCTTAGCGGGAGTAGATGAAAAACTGTTTTTT.

The count of this clone is one. The chain has TRBV7-2 and TRBJ1-2; the D gene is possibly TRBD1 (5 bases). Trimming pared 1 base from V and 2 bases from J, leaving 8 bases between. The CDR3 has 14 residues. Per germline, CDR1 SGHTA and CDR2 FQGNSA. In DNA, the CDR3 is TGTGCCAGCAGCTTAGGGGGGGAAAACTATGGCTACACCTTC. It is translated as CASSLGGENYGYTF.

V and J are TRBV19 and TRBJ1-2, with 7 positions matching TRBD1. The CDR3 loop spans 13 amino acids. CDR1 LNHDA and CDR2 SQIVND come from the germline V gene (reference sequence). J gave up 3 bases and V 6 bases, and 4 bases lay outside the gene matches. CDR3 nucleotide sequence: TGTGCCAGTAGCCCCACAGGGGACTATGGCTACACCTTC. It encodes CASSPTGDYGYTF. The full variable domain, its missing parts supplied by reference TRBV19 and TRBJ1-2, is DGGITQSPKYLFRKEGQNVTLSCEQNLNHDAMYWYRQDPGQGLRLIYYSQIVNDFQKGDIAEGYSVSREKKESFPLTVTSAQKNPTAFYLCASSPTGDYGYTFGSGTRLTVV.

The chain links TRBV6-1 to TRBJ2-7; TRBD1 is a possible D gene (6 bases). V lost 3 bases to trimming and J lost 5 bases, with 14 bases between them. This CDR3 comprises 14 residues. In germline, CDR1 is MNHNS, CDR2 SASEGT. The CDR3 bases are TGTGCCAGCAGTGAGCTGGGGGCGACTCACGAGCAGTACTTC. This sequence encodes CASSELGATHEQYF.

The chain is built from TRBV7-8 and TRBJ2-7, with D unclear. Per the germline V gene, CDR1 is SGHVS and CDR2 is FQNEAQ. CDR3 length: 14 amino acids. Trimming removed 0 bases from V and 2 bases from J, with 8 bases in between. The CDR3 loop reads CASSLAQTAYEQYF. DNA for the CDR3: TGTGCCAGCAGCTTAGCGCAAACAGCCTACGAGCAGTACTTC.

This chain uses TRBV10-3 with TRBJ2-1; 10 bases line up with TRBD1. Germline V gene lookup returns CDR1 ENHRY and CDR2 SYGVKD. The V and J ends lost 2 bases and 5 bases, in that order; junction bases with no gene match: 0. The CDR3 is 14 amino acids. CDR3 sequence: CAISEGTGDNEQFF. The CDR3 nucleotides are TGTGCCATCAGTGAGGGGACAGGGGACAATGAGCAGTTCTTC.

The V and J genes are TRBV5-1 and TRBJ1-6; 7 bases line up with TRBD1. In germline, CDR1 is SGHRS, CDR2 YFSETQ. The length of the CDR3 is 19 residues. V trimming: 4 bases; J trimming: 0 bases; junction bases outside the gene matches: 13. The CDR3 here is CASSPRGGQSSSYNSPLHF. The DNA of the CDR3 is TGCGCCAGCAGCCCAAGAGGGGGACAGTCGAGCTCCTATAATTCACCCCTCCACTTT.

The chain links TRBV14 to TRBJ2-7; D gene uncertain. This CDR3 is 12 amino acids long. The germline V gene encodes CDR1 SGHDN and CDR2 FVKESK. V lost 2 bases and J lost 4, with 6 bases in between. DNA of the CDR3: TGTGCCAGCAGCCAATCCCAGTACGAGCAGTACTTC. It is translated as CASSQSQYEQYF. Using reference TRBV14 and TRBJ2-7 for the parts outside the CDR3, the full variable domain is EAGVTQFPSHSVIEKGQTVTLRCDPISGHDNLYWYRRVMGKEIKFLLHFVKESKQDESGMPNNRFLAERTGGTYSTLKVQPAELEDSGVYFCASSQSQYEQYFGPGTRLTVT.

The chain joins TRBV10-1 to TRBJ2-7; possibly TRBD1 for D (6 bases). Germline CDR1 and CDR2: WNHNN and SYGVQD (reference sequence). CDR3 size: 15 residues. The CDR3 DNA reads TGCGCGCTGAGGGTTGCCGGGACATACCGGGTAGAGCAGTACTTC. Residues: CALRVAGTYRVEQYF.

The CDR3 DNA is TGTGCCAGCAGCAAGGGACTAGCGGGAGGTGGGGAGACCCAGTACTTC. It yields the protein CASSKGLAGGGETQYF. The chain is built from TRBV11-2 and TRBJ2-5; TRBD2 aligns across 15 bases. This CDR3 is 16 amino acids long. V was pared by 5 bases and J by 5 bases, with 6 bases of the junction left unmatched. Germline lookup yields CDR1 SGHAT and CDR2 FQNNGV.

The gene calls are TRBV9 and TRBJ2-7, with a tentative D call TRBD1 (7 bases). Germline V gives CDR1 SGDLS, CDR2 YYNGEE. This CDR3 is built from 14 residues. The V end was cut by 3 bases, the J end by 4 bases, with 14 bases between. Here the CDR3 DNA reads TGTGCCAGCAGCGCGGGGGACAGACATTACGAGCAGTACTTC. Encoded protein: CASSAGDRHYEQYF.

The V and J genes are TRBV7-6 and TRBJ2-5; 7 bases are a match to TRBD1. Germline-derived CDR1 and CDR2 are SGHVS and FNYEAQ. The CDR3 extends over 13 amino acids. V gave up 5 bases and J gave up 4 bases; unmatched junction bases: 4. The CDR3 reads CASSPDRAETQYF. CDR3 sequence (DNA): TGTGCCAGCAGCCCCGACAGGGCAGAGACCCAGTACTTC.

The gene calls are TRBV9 and TRBJ2-2; 11 bases align to TRBD2. The V gene end was trimmed by 2 bases and the J gene end by 5 bases; junction bases not matched to a gene: 2. Germline V gene data show CDR1 as SGDLS and CDR2 as YYNGEE. CDR3 length equals 15 residues. As DNA, the CDR3 is TGTGCCAGCAGCGTTAGCGGGGGGGTTACCGGGGAGCTGTTTTTT. As protein: CASSVSGGVTGELFF.

The chain recombines TRBV28 with TRBJ2-2; TRBD2 matches at 7 bases. The ends lost 7 bases at V and 1 base at J; junction bases unmatched: 6. Germline V CDR1 and CDR2: MDHEN, SYDVKM. The CDR3 loop spans 15 amino acids. Here the CDR3 DNA reads TGTGCCAGCAAGACGGGCGGGAGGAACACCGGGGAGCTGTTTTTT. Protein sequence: CASKTGGRNTGELFF.

The genes are TRBV5-1 and TRBJ2-2, with D possibly TRBD1 on 6 matching bases. Germline lookup yields CDR1 SGHRS and CDR2 YFSETQ. CDR3 length: 16 amino acids. V was pared by 4 bases and J by 4 bases, with 17 bases between. In DNA, the CDR3 is TGCGCCAGCAGCGTCTCTACTGGGGGCGGCACCGGGGAGCTGTTTTTT. Amino acids: CASSVSTGGGTGELFF.

This chain connects TRBV11-2 to TRBJ2-1; maybe TRBD2 (6 bases). Germline V CDR1 and CDR2: SGHAT, FQNNGV. Between the trimmed V and J ends, which lost 6 bases and 9 bases, there was a span of 9 bases. This CDR3 region has 11 residues. CDR3 protein: CASRMGGEQFF. CDR3 sequence (DNA): TGTGCCAGCAGGATGGGGGGTGAGCAGTTCTTC.

This chain joins TRBV9 and TRBJ1-2; D remains unclear. V was shortened by 4 bases and J by 3 bases, with 13 bases between the two germline ends. This CDR3 region has 14 residues. CDR1 is SGDLS, CDR2 YYNGEE, per germline. CDR3 loop: CASSPLTPDYGYTF. The CDR3 DNA follows: TGTGCCAGCAGCCCCTTGACACCTGACTATGGCTACACCTTC. Full variable domain (rest looked up from reference TRBV9 and TRBJ1-2): DSGVTQTPKHLITATGQRVTLRCSPRSGDLSVYWYQQSLDQGLQFLIQYYNGEERAKGNILERFSAQQFPDLHSELNLSSLELGDSALYFCASSPLTPDYGYTFGSGTRLTVV.

The chain links TRBV29-1 to TRBJ2-1, with TRBD2 matching 8 bases. V was pared by 1 base and J by 7 bases, with 3 bases of the junction left unmatched. Germline V lookup: CDR1 SQVTM, CDR2 ANQGSEA. This CDR3 is built from 13 residues. The CDR3 region is CSVEGLARNEQFF. CDR3 in DNA: TGCAGCGTTGAAGGACTAGCGAGGAATGAGCAGTTCTTC.